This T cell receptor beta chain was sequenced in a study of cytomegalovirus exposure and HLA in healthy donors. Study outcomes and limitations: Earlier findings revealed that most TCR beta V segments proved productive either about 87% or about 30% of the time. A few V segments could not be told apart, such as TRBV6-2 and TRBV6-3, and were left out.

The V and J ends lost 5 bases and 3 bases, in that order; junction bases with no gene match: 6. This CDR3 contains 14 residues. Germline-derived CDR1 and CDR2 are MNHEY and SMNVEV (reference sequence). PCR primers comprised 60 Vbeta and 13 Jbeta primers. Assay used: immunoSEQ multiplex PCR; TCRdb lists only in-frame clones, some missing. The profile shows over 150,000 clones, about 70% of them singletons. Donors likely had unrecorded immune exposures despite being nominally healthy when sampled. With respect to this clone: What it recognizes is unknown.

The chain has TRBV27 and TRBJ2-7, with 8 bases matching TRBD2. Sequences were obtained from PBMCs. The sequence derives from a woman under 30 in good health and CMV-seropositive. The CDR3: CASSTTSGGYEQYF. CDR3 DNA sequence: TGTGCCAGCAGTACCACTAGCGGCGGCTACGAGCAGTACTTC.